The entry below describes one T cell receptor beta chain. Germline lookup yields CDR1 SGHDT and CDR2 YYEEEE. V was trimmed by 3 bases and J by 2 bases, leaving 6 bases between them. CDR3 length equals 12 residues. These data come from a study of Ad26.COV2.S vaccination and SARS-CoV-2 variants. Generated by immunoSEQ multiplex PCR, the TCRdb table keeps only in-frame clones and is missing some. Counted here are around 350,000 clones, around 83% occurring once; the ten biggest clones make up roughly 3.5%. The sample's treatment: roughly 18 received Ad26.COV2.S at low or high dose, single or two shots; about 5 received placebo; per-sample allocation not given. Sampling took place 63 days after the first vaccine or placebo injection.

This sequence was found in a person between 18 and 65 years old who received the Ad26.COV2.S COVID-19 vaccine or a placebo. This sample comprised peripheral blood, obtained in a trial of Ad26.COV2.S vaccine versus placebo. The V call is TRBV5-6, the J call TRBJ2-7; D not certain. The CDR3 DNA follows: TGTGCCAGCAGCTCCCTCCCCTACGAGCAGTACTTC. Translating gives CASSSLPYEQYF.